Presented here are 21 T cell receptor beta chains from one specimen sequenced in a study of cytomegalovirus exposure and HLA in healthy donors. 13 Jbeta primers and 60 Vbeta primers were used for the PCR. The protocol was immunoSEQ multiplex PCR, while the TCRdb copy is restricted to in-frame clones and leaves out a portion. The top ten hold about 5.5% of the sample, which has more than 90,000 clones, approximately 69% seen once. Sample: PBMCs. Receptor source: a boy under 18 in good health and CMV-seropositive.

This clone was detected a few times. The CDR3 protein is CASRYLEGVSYEQYF. The CDR3 bases are TGTGCCAGCAGGTACTTGGAGGGAGTCTCCTACGAGCAGTACTTC. J is TRBJ2-7 and V is TRBV2; D perhaps matches TRBD2 (6 bases). Trimming stripped 6 bases from V and 0 bases from J, with 15 bases between. The CDR3 runs to 15 residues. Per the germline V gene, CDR1 is SNHLY and CDR2 is FYNNEI.

The V and J genes are TRBV19 and TRBJ2-2; 7 nucleotides match TRBD2. Germline lookup yields CDR1 LNHDA and CDR2 SQIVND (reference sequence). V gave up 3 bases and J gave up 6 bases; unmatched junction bases: 4. The CDR3 is made up of 14 amino acids. The CDR3 spells CASSITGGAGELFF. CDR3 bases: TGTGCCAGTAGTATTACGGGGGGAGCCGGGGAGCTGTTTTTT.

For this clone: This CDR3 is also generated by other DNA sequences in the sample. The rearrangement uses TRBV6-6 and TRBJ1-4; unclear D gene. Trimming cost V 0 bases and J 5 bases, with 10 bases left between them. The CDR3 is made up of 15 amino acids. Germline V CDR1 and CDR2: MNHNY, SVGAGI (reference sequence). CDR3 nucleotide sequence: TGTGCCAGCAGTTACTCGAATACAGTGAATGAAAAACTGTTTTTT. Protein: CASSYSNTVNEKLFF.

The gene calls are TRBV30 and TRBJ1-5, with D possibly matching TRBD1 (6 bases). Germline V gene lookup returns CDR1 GTSNPN and CDR2 SVGIG (reference sequence). CDR3 length: 15 residues. V was cut by 2 bases and J by 4 bases, with 15 bases left in between. The CDR3 loop reads CAWSTGQLLNQPQHF. As DNA, the CDR3 is TGTGCCTGGAGTACAGGACAGCTGCTTAATCAGCCCCAGCATTTT.

This clone appeared a few times. A junction boundary mismatches the germline segment, possibly from a read error. The rearrangement uses TRBV5-1 and TRBJ1-2; D is possibly TRBD1 (5 bases). The CDR3 is 13 residues long. CDR1 is SGHRS, CDR2 YFSETQ, per germline. This CDR3 is CASSLGLLYGYPF. CDR3 nucleotide sequence: TGCGCCAGCAGCCTGGGACTGCTCTATGGCTACCCCTTC.

This chain uses TRBV11-2 with TRBJ1-2; 7 bases align to TRBD1. CDR3 length: 15 amino acids. The germline V gene has CDR1 SGHAT and CDR2 FQNNGV. The J segment lost 5 bases and the V segment lost 4 bases, leaving 10 bases of the junction unmatched. The CDR3 reads CASSSTGAVGYGYTF. CDR3 nucleotide sequence: TGTGCCAGCAGCTCTACAGGGGCCGTGGGTTATGGCTACACCTTC.

The chain uses TRBV6-6 and TRBJ2-7; no reliable D call. The CDR3 totals 13 residues. Per the germline V gene, CDR1 is MNHNY and CDR2 is SVGAGI (reference sequence). Trimming shortened V by 5 bases and J by 2 bases, and 10 bases separated the two germline ends. CDR3 residues: CASSPGSTYEQYF. The CDR3 DNA follows: TGTGCCAGCAGTCCCGGGTCCACCTACGAGCAGTACTTC.

This clone was counted a few times. This sequence joins TRBV19 and TRBJ2-1; no clear D. The CDR3 length is 14 residues. The germline CDR1 and CDR2 sequences are LNHDA and SQIVND (reference sequence). The germline V and J ends were trimmed by 6 bases and 0 bases, with 9 bases remaining between them. CDR3 protein: CASRPLSSYNEQFF. The CDR3 coding sequence is TGTGCCAGTAGACCCCTAAGCTCCTACAATGAGCAGTTCTTC.

The chain recombines TRBV6-5 with TRBJ1-2; possible D gene TRBD1, 6 bases. The ends were cut back, 0 bases at V and 3 bases at J, with 14 bases in the middle. This CDR3 has 16 residues. In germline, CDR1 is MNHEY, CDR2 SVGAGI. CDR3 DNA: TGTGCCAGCAGTTACTCAAAGGGGGGGTTAGACTATGGCTACACCTTC. This sequence encodes CASSYSKGGLDYGYTF.

The genes are TRBV29-1 and TRBJ2-2; 9 bases are shared with TRBD1. Unmatched junction bases numbered 7, after V lost 6 bases and J lost 5 bases. CDR1 and CDR2 from the germline V gene are SQVTM and ANQGSEA. This CDR3 spans 14 amino acids. CDR3 amino acids: CSVDRGERTGELFF. The DNA of the CDR3 is TGCAGCGTGGACAGGGGTGAGAGAACCGGGGAGCTGTTTTTT.

The chain has TRBV10-3 and TRBJ2-7; 9 nucleotides line up with TRBD1. This CDR3 spans 15 amino acids. The germline V gene encodes CDR1 ENHRY and CDR2 SYGVKD. Trimming cost V 1 base and J 5 bases; bases outside gene matches: 6. CDR3 region: CAISELGTGPDEQYF. In DNA, the CDR3 is TGTGCCATCAGTGAGTTAGGGACAGGGCCCGACGAGCAGTACTTC.

This chain connects TRBV7-9 to TRBJ1-2, with D tentatively TRBD1 (5 bases). The CDR3 covers 15 residues. The V end lost 4 bases, the J end lost 1 base, and 13 bases lay between the germline ends. Germline V CDR1 and CDR2: SEHNR, FQNEAQ (reference sequence). The chain's CDR3 is CASSSGTGFNYGYTF. The CDR3 coding sequence is TGTGCCAGCAGCTCCGGTACAGGATTTAACTATGGCTACACCTTC.

This rearrangement joins TRBV19 to TRBJ1-1, with 7 positions matching TRBD1. The CDR3 contains 14 residues. The germline gives CDR1 LNHDA, CDR2 SQIVND (reference sequence). The J segment lost 4 bases and the V segment lost 9 bases, leaving 11 bases of the junction unmatched. The CDR3 sequence is CASDRQGLTTEAFF. The CDR3 DNA is TGTGCCAGCGACCGACAGGGTTTGACCACTGAAGCTTTCTTT. Looking up the rest from reference TRBV19 and TRBJ1-1 gives the full variable domain: DGGITQSPKYLFRKEGQNVTLSCEQNLNHDAMYWYRQDPGQGLRLIYYSQIVNDFQKGDIAEGYSVSREKKESFPLTVTSAQKNPTAFYLCASDRQGLTTEAFFGQGTRLTVV.

The rearrangement uses TRBV5-4 and TRBJ1-1; D is undetermined. The V end lost 7 bases, the J end lost 3 bases, and 13 bases lay between the germline ends. The CDR3 covers 13 residues. Per germline, CDR1 SGHNT and CDR2 YYREEE (reference sequence). This chain's CDR3 is CASFGFGDTEAFF. The DNA for the CDR3 is TGTGCCAGCTTTGGGTTCGGGGACACTGAAGCTTTCTTT.

The CDR3: CAISDLAGGRSSYNEQFF. CDR3 coding DNA: TGTGCCATCAGTGACCTAGCGGGAGGACGGAGCTCCTACAATGAGCAGTTCTTC. J is TRBJ2-1 and V is TRBV10-3; TRBD2 matches 11 bases. The germline CDR1 and CDR2 sequences are ENHRY and SYGVKD. The CDR3 extends over 18 amino acids. The J segment lost 0 bases and the V segment lost 3 bases, leaving 7 bases of the junction unmatched.

The genes are TRBV19 and TRBJ2-7, with 8 bases lining up with TRBD1. Germline V CDR1 and CDR2: LNHDA, SQIVND (reference sequence). This CDR3 is 16 amino acids long. V was pared by 3 bases and J by 3 bases, with 10 bases of the junction left unmatched. This chain's CDR3 is CASSMAPRTGSYEQYF. The CDR3 DNA is TGTGCCAGTAGTATGGCCCCCAGGACAGGGAGCTACGAGCAGTACTTC.

This chain's CDR3 is CASSPGRGYEQYF. In DNA, the CDR3 is TGCGCCAGCAGCCCCGGTCGGGGGTACGAGCAGTACTTC. The chain combines TRBV5-1 with TRBJ2-7, with D maybe TRBD2 (6 bases). CDR1 SGHRS and CDR2 YFSETQ come from the germline V gene. The CDR3 runs 13 residues. Trimming shortened V by 4 bases and J by 4 bases, and 12 bases separated the two germline ends.

The chain employs TRBV5-1 and TRBJ2-3; 7 nucleotides match TRBD2. This CDR3 contains 15 residues. Germline CDR1 and CDR2: SGHRS and YFSETQ. V lost 5 bases and J lost 2; bases outside the gene matches: 8. The CDR3 bases are TGCGCCAGCAGTAGACCCCTAGCGGACACAGATACGCAGTATTTT. It is translated as CASSRPLADTDTQYF.

The chain recombines TRBV10-3 with TRBJ2-7; TRBD2 aligns across 9 bases. The CDR3 covers 16 residues. Germline-derived CDR1 and CDR2 are ENHRY and SYGVKD. Trimming at V came to 0 bases and at J to 2 bases, leaving 5 bases not matched to a gene. CDR3 in DNA: TGTGCCATCAGTGAGTCCGCGGCGGGGGGGGCCTACGAGCAGTACTTC. This translates into CAISESAAGGAYEQYF.

V is TRBV19 and J is TRBJ1-2; 10 bases line up with TRBD1. The CDR3 runs to 15 residues. In germline, CDR1 is LNHDA, CDR2 SQIVND (reference sequence). V shed 4 bases and J 8 bases; nucleotides not matched to a gene: 10. The CDR3 sequence is CASSKDRGRSGGYTF. The CDR3 DNA sequence: TGTGCCAGTAGTAAGGACAGGGGGAGATCGGGAGGCTACACCTTC.

J is TRBJ1-6 and V is TRBV6-1; D may be TRBD1 (6 bases). Per germline, CDR1 MNHNS and CDR2 SASEGT. V was trimmed by 4 bases and J by 13 bases, leaving 14 bases between them. The CDR3 sequence is 13 residues long. The DNA for the CDR3 is TGTGCCAGCAGTGTCCCGGGACATATCCCCCTCCACTTT. As protein: CASSVPGHIPLHF.